This T cell receptor (beta chain) was captured in a study of neurological immune-mediated disorders. Specified time point: longitudinal time-point 3. It was from 2 million PBMCs stored at -80 C that the unsorted libraries were obtained. Germline lookup yields CDR1 MNHNY and CDR2 SVGAGI (reference sequence). J gave up 1 base and V 7 bases, and 5 bases lay outside the gene matches. The CDR3 length is 14 residues. This clonotype was counted ten times or more. The making of cDNA relied on 5'RACE with 10-nucleotide random UMIs. TCRdb analysed the 5' RACE reads with MiXCR anew, one entry per CDR3 protein. This table has roughly 100,000 distinct CDR3 sequences, more than 10% appearing once.

The V call is TRBV6-6, the J call TRBJ2-3, with TRBD1 identical over 7 bases. This TCR was recovered from a female donor with HTLV-1-associated myelopathy (HAM/TSP). Sequencing was carried out using PBMCs. CDR3 sequence: CASIQGFRTDTQYF. The CDR3 bases are TGTGCCAGCATACAGGGGTTTCGCACAGATACGCAGTATTTT.